This TCR beta chain was sequenced in a study of cytomegalovirus exposure and HLA in healthy donors. Researchers ran the PCR with 60 Vbeta and 13 Jbeta primers. The assay was immunoSEQ multiplex PCR, and TCRdb's table has in-frame clones only and misses some. The table has roughly 130,000 clones, approximately 76% seen once. Notes on the study in general: The listing of fewer than 200 TCR beta chains classed them as cytomegalovirus-associated.

V dropped 5 bases and J dropped 5 bases, with 15 bases sitting between them. From germline, CDR1 is MDHEN and CDR2 SYDVKM. This CDR3 comprises 14 residues. This clone came up a few times. What it recognizes is unknown. This TCR derives from a middle-aged man in good health and CMV-seronegative. The sequenced sample consisted of PBMCs. The rearrangement uses TRBV28 and TRBJ1-1; tentative D call: TRBD1 (6 bases). The CDR3 is CASSGGGLGTEAFF. The CDR3 DNA sequence: TGTGCCAGCAGTGGGGGGGGCTTGGGGACTGAAGCTTTCTTT.